The clone carrying this T cell receptor (beta chain) was observed once. As the sequencing template, cDNA was produced by extracting RNA and reverse transcribing it. Some clones are missing from TCRdb's copy, which holds only in-frame ones; the method was immunoSEQ multiplex PCR. The sample has 140,000 to 150,000 clones; 45% to 65% are singletons. The data were obtained in a study of CD8+ T cells in alopecia areata. Described treatment: oral pan-JAK inhibitor, 5-10 mg twice daily. Sampling of alopecia areata patients yielded lesional scalp punch biopsies as well as peripheral blood. The germline CDR1 and CDR2 sequences are SEHNR and FQNEAQ (reference sequence). There are 15 residues in the CDR3. Trimming took 5 bases from V and 3 from J; bases not matched to a gene: 6.

The specimen was CD8+ T cells sorted from blood, collected at week 4, from a patient treated with tofacitinib. V usage is TRBV7-9 and J usage is TRBJ2-5; 10 positions agree with TRBD1. This TCR was recovered from a human donor with alopecia areata. Here the CDR3 DNA reads TGTGCCAGCAGCCCCATCGGGACAGGGGAAGAGACCCAGTACTTC. Translation: CASSPIGTGEETQYF.